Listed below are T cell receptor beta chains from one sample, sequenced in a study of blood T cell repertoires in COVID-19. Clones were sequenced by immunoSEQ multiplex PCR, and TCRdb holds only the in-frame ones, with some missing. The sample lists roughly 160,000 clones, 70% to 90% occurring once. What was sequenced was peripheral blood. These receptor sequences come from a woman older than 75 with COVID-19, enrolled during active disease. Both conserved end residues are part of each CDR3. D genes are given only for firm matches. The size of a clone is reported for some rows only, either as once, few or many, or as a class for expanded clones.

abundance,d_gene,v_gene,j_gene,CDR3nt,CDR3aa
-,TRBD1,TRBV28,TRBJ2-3,TGTGCCAGCAGTCGGCAGGGGGCGGATACGCAGTATTTT,CASSRQGADTQYF
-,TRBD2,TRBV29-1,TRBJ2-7,TGCAGCGTTTCTCCGGGAGGCTCCTACGAGCAGTACTTC,CSVSPGGSYEQYF
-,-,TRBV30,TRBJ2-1,TGTGCCTGGAGTAGGGGCCCCCTTAGTGAGCAGTTCTTC,CAWSRGPLSEQFF
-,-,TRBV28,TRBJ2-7,TGTGCCAGCAGTCTCAGTACGTCCTACGAGCAGTACTTC,CASSLSTSYEQYF
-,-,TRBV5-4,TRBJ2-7,TGTGCCAGCAGCTTGGCCTACTCCTACGAGCAGTACTTC,CASSLAYSYEQYF
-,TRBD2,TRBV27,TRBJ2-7,TGTGCCAGCAGTCCGGGTTTGAGCGGGAGGGCCGGGGAGCAGTACTTC,CASSPGLSGRAGEQYF
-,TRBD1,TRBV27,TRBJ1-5,TGTGCCAGCAGTTTATCCGGACAGGGGGCCGGTCAGCCCCAGCATTTT,CASSLSGQGAGQPQHF
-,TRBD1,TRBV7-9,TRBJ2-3,TGTGCCAGCAGCTTAAGAGGACAGGGGTTACTCTCAGATACGCAGTATTTT,CASSLRGQGLLSDTQYF
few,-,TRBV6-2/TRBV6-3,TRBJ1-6,TGTGCCAGCAGTTCCTTAGGGGGGGAAAATTCACCCCTCCACTTT,CASSSLGGENSPLHF
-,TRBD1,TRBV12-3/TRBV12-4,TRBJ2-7,TGTGCCAGCAGCTTGACAGGGGGCTACGAGCAGTACTTC,CASSLTGGYEQYF
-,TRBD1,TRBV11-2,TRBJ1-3,TGTGCCAGCAGCACAATAGAGACAGGGCTTGGAAACACCATATATTTT,CASSTIETGLGNTIYF
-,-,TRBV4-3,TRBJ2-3,TGCGCCAGCAGCCAAGAGGGGGCGGGGGCGGATACGCAGTATTTT,CASSQEGAGADTQYF
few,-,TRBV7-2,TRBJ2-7,TGTGCCAGCAGCTTAATGGGGCTAGCCTACGAGCAGTACTTC,CASSLMGLAYEQYF
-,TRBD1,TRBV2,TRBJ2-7,TGTGCCAGCAGTGGCCCAACCGTCGGGACAGGGGGTTCCTACGAGCAGTACTTC,CASSGPTVGTGGSYEQYF
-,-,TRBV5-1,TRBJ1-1,TGCGCCAGCAGCTTCCAGGGTGTTACTGAAGCTTTCTTT,CASSFQGVTEAFF
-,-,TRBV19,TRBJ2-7,TGTGCCAGTAGTCCACACTCTAGGCTTCCCTACGAGCAGTACTTC,CASSPHSRLPYEQYF
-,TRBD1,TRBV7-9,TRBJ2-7,TGTGCCAGCAGCGGAAACCGACAGGGGACCTTAGGGGCCTACTACGAGCAGTACTTC,CASSGNRQGTLGAYYEQYF
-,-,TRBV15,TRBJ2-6,TGTGCCACCAGCAGAAAAATAGGGGTTTTCGGGGCCAACGTCCTGACTTTC,CATSRKIGVFGANVLTF
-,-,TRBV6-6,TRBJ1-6,TGTGCCAGCAGGGGGGCGCCTCATTCACCCCTCCACTTT,CASRGAPHSPLHF
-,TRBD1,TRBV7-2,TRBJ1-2,TGTGCCAGCAGCTCCTGGGACAGGGACTATGGCTACACCTTC,CASSSWDRDYGYTF
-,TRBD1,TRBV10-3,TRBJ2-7,TGTGCCATCAGACCGGGACAGGGTTCTGCCGAGCAGTACTTC,CAIRPGQGSAEQYF
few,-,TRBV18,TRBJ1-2,TGTGCCAGCTCACTGGACAGCCTTGACTATGGCTACACCTTC,CASSLDSLDYGYTF
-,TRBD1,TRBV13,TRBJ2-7,TGTGCCAGCAGCTTGGGACAGGGGTTGGAATACGAGCAGTACTTC,CASSLGQGLEYEQYF
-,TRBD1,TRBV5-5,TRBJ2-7,TGTGCCAGCAGCGCGACAGGGGGTGTGTACGAGCAGTACTTC,CASSATGGVYEQYF
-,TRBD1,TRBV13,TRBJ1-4,TGTGCCAGCAGCGCCCGACAGGGGGCAGATGAAAAACTGTTTTTT,CASSARQGADEKLFF
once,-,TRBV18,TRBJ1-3,TGTGCCAGCTCTCCTCTCGCGGTTAACACCATATATTTT,CASSPLAVNTIYF
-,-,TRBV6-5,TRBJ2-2,TGTGCCAGCAGCCACACGGGTGGGGAGCTGTTTTTT,CASSHTGGELFF
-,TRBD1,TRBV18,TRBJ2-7,TGTGCCAGCTCACTTGGACAGGGCCGGTACTTC,CASSLGQGRYF
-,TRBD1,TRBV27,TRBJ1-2,TGTGCCAGCAGCGCATTGAACAGGGGTGACTATGGCTACACCTTC,CASSALNRGDYGYTF
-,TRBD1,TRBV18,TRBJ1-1,TGTGCCAGCTCAAAAGGACAGGGCATGAACACTGAAGCTTTCTTT,CASSKGQGMNTEAFF
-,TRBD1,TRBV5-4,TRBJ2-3,TGTGCCAGCAGCTTGACGGGGACAGCTACGCAGTATTTT,CASSLTGTATQYF
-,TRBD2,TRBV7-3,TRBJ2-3,TGTGCCAGCAGCCCCATGGGAGGGGGCACAGATACGCAGTATTTT,CASSPMGGGTDTQYF
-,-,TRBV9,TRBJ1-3,TGTGCCAGCAGCGTCACAGAGTTCTCTGGAAACACCATATATTTT,CASSVTEFSGNTIYF
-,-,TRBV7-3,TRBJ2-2,TGTGCCAGCAGCTCCTCCCCCTCCACCGGGGAGCTGTTTTTT,CASSSSPSTGELFF
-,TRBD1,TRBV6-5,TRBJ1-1,TGTGCCAGCATTGGACAGGTCATCACTGAAGCTTTCTTT,CASIGQVITEAFF
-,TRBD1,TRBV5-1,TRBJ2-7,TGCGCCAGCAGTTCCGGGACAGGGGTTTCGTTAACCTACGAGCAGTACTTC,CASSSGTGVSLTYEQYF
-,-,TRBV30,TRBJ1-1,TGTGCCTGGAGTGGTGACTTTGACACTGAAGCTTTCTTT,CAWSGDFDTEAFF
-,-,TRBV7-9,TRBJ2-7,TGTGCCAGCAGCACAGGGTCTGCCTACGAGCAGTACTTC,CASSTGSAYEQYF
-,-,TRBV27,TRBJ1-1,TGTGCCAGCAGTTGGGGGACAAGCACTGAAGCTTTCTTT,CASSWGTSTEAFF
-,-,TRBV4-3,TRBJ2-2,TGCGCCAGCAGCCAAGAGCCAGGGCACTACACCGGGGAGCTGTTTTTT,CASSQEPGHYTGELFF